These T cell receptor beta chains were read from a single sample in a study of response to subunit inactivated influenza vaccine. Using its own MiXCR run on the RT-PCR reads, TCRdb lists one record per CDR3 protein. The table has 610,000 or so distinct CDR3 sequences, 11% to 15% seen once. The sequencing used PBMCs from blood, collected roughly 12 days after vaccination. These receptors came from a man in his fifties or sixties who received an inactivated influenza vaccine. Both conserved end residues are part of each CDR3. D genes are given only for firm matches. Clone size is stated in some rows and not others, as once, few, many or a class when expanded.

size,D,J,V,DNA,CDR3
few,TRBD1,TRBJ2-3,TRBV27,TGTGCCAGCAGTTTATCACCAGGGGGCCGTGATACGCAGTATTTT,CASSLSPGGRDTQYF
NA,TRBD2,TRBJ2-2,TRBV19,TGTGCCAGTAGTGGACTAGCGGGAGTTAGCACCGGGGAGCTGTTTTTT,CASSGLAGVSTGELFF
few,TRBD2,TRBJ2-3,TRBV15,TGTGCCACCAGCAGAAAGAGCGGGGGGGCGGCAGATACGCAGTATTTT,CATSRKSGGAADTQYF
few,TRBD1,TRBJ1-3,TRBV5-1,TGCGCCAGCAGCGAGGGACAGGGCACCAGCTCTGGAAACACCATATATTTT,CASSEGQGTSSGNTIYF
NA,NA,TRBJ2-7,TRBV7-2,TGTGCCAGCAGCATACGGCAGGGGCAAACCTACGAGCAGTACTTC,CASSIRQGQTYEQYF
NA,TRBD2,TRBJ2-3,TRBV15,TGTGCCACCAGCAGATCGAGCGGGAGGACCACAGATACGCAGTATTTT,CATSRSSGRTTDTQYF
few,NA,TRBJ2-5,TRBV5-6,TGTGCCAGCAGCTTGGCTAGCCCCCCGACCCAGTACTTC,CASSLASPPTQYF
many,NA,TRBJ1-3,TRBV10-2,TGCGCCAGCGGACAGAACCCTTTCTCTGGAAACACCATATATTTT,CASGQNPFSGNTIYF
many,TRBD1,TRBJ2-5,TRBV20-1,TGCAGTGCTAGATCTACAGGGGGCTCGAAGACCCAGTACTTC,CSARSTGGSKTQYF
NA,TRBD1,TRBJ2-3,TRBV20-1,TGCAGTGCTTTACAGGGGCAAGGAGGCACAGATACGCAGTATTTT,CSALQGQGGTDTQYF
NA,NA,TRBJ2-1,TRBV2,TGTGCCAGCACTTTCAGCGGGCCCTACAATGAGCAGTTCTTC,CASTFSGPYNEQFF
few,NA,TRBJ2-5,TRBV24-1,TGTGCCACCAGTGATGTGGACAGTGAAGAGACCCAGTACTTC,CATSDVDSEETQYF
few,TRBD2,TRBJ2-3,TRBV12-3/TRBV12-4,TGTGCCAGCAGACTCTCTTTAGCGGGGGGGCCCCCAGATACGCAGTATTTT,CASRLSLAGGPPDTQYF
few,NA,TRBJ2-2,TRBV20-1,TGCAGTGCAAAAAAGGGGTGGGACACCGGGGAGCTGTTTTTT,CSAKKGWDTGELFF
few,TRBD2,TRBJ2-3,TRBV4-1,TGCGCCAGCAGCCAAGTTCTAGCGGGGAGCACAGATACGCAGTATTTT,CASSQVLAGSTDTQYF
NA,NA,TRBJ2-3,TRBV28,TGTGCCAGCAGTTTGTCCGGACTGGGCACAGATACGCAGTATTTT,CASSLSGLGTDTQYF
few,TRBD2,TRBJ2-4,TRBV7-2,TGTGCCAGCAGCTTAGTTGCGGGAGAGGGAAACATTCAGTACTTC,CASSLVAGEGNIQYF
NA,NA,TRBJ1-2,TRBV27,TGTGCCAGCAGTTTTGTCGGGGAGGGCTATGGCTACACCTTC,CASSFVGEGYGYTF
many,TRBD1,TRBJ2-3,TRBV29-1,TGCAGCGCCAGATCGACCAGGGGGCCAGGGCCAGATACGCAGTATTTT,CSARSTRGPGPDTQYF
NA,TRBD2,TRBJ2-5,TRBV3-1,TGTGCCAGCAGCCAACGACCGGGACTAGCGGGGGGAGAGACCCAGTACTTC,CASSQRPGLAGGETQYF
NA,NA,TRBJ2-6,TRBV27,TGTGCCAGCAACCACGGTGGTTTCTCTGGGGCCAACGTCCTGACTTTC,CASNHGGFSGANVLTF
many,NA,TRBJ1-1,TRBV20-1,TGCAGTGCTAGAGATCCCCGGGCAGGGATGAACACTGAAGCTTTCTTT,CSARDPRAGMNTEAFF